A selection of T cell receptor beta chains follows, all from one sample in a study of beta chain features in type 1 diabetes. Only in-frame clones appear in the TCRdb table, and some are missing; sequencing was by immunoSEQ multiplex PCR. The table has approximately 27,000 clones, about 49% seen once. Sequenced: stem cell memory CD4+ T cells from blood. The receptor source for this set is a young man with type 1 diabetes. CDR3s include the opening cysteine and the closing phenylalanine or tryptophan. A D gene is named only where the DNA matches it firmly. Rows may omit the clone size; those that give it use once, few, many or a size class.

j_gene	d_gene	abundance	v_gene	CDR3aa	CDR3nt
TRBJ1-5	.	.	TRBV5-1	CASRPPFGGNQPQHF	TGCGCCAGCAGGCCCCCTTTCGGGGGCAATCAGCCCCAGCATTTT
TRBJ1-1	TRBD1	.	TRBV19	CASSQWTDRGTEAFF	TGTGCCAGTAGTCAGTGGACGGACAGGGGAACTGAAGCTTTCTTT
TRBJ1-2	.	.	TRBV18	CASSPTLQVDGYTF	TGTGCCAGCTCACCAACCCTACAGGTTGATGGCTACACCTTC
TRBJ1-2	.	.	TRBV5-4	CASSLGKPASVWGYTF	TGTGCCAGCAGCTTGGGCAAACCCGCTTCGGTGTGGGGCTACACCTTC
TRBJ2-7	TRBD2	.	TRBV7-2	CASSLVASGYSYEQYF	TGTGCCAGCAGCTTAGTTGCTAGCGGTTACTCCTACGAGCAGTACTTC
TRBJ2-7	TRBD1	.	TRBV23-1	CASSPDRGCSEQYF	TGCGCCAGCAGTCCAGACAGGGGGTGTTCGGAGCAGTACTTC
TRBJ1-5	.	few	TRBV2	CASSGQGNQPQHF	TGTGCCAGCAGTGGACAGGGCAATCAGCCCCAGCATTTT
TRBJ2-3	TRBD2	.	TRBV5-1	CASSAGTSGRDTQYF	TGCGCCAGCAGCGCCGGGACTAGCGGGAGAGATACGCAGTATTTT
TRBJ2-3	TRBD2	.	TRBV11-2	CASSQTSGVGDTQYF	TGTGCCAGCAGCCAAACTAGCGGGGTAGGGGATACGCAGTATTTT
TRBJ1-4	.	few	TRBV29-1	CSVEEGSGTVSTGEKLFF	TGCAGCGTTGAAGAGGGCAGTGGGACTGTGTCCACTGGGGAAAAACTGTTTTTT
TRBJ2-7	TRBD1	.	TRBV19	CASSLGSPGQGADEQYF	TGTGCCAGTAGTCTCGGGTCCCCGGGACAGGGGGCAGACGAGCAGTACTTC
TRBJ2-5	.	.	TRBV7-8	CASSLQLPTVGEQYF	TGTGCCAGCAGCTTACAACTGCCTACAGTGGGAGAGCAGTACTTC
TRBJ1-6	.	once	TRBV27	CASSFSSYNSPLHF	TGTGCCAGCAGTTTCAGCTCCTATAATTCACCCCTCCACTTT
TRBJ2-7	TRBD2	.	TRBV6-6	CASSYASGSEQYF	TGTGCCAGCAGTTACGCTAGCGGGAGCGAGCAGTACTTC
TRBJ2-1	.	.	TRBV11-2	CASSRSGSSSYNEQFF	TGTGCCAGCAGTCGCAGCGGGTCTAGCTCCTACAATGAGCAGTTCTTC
TRBJ2-7	.	.	TRBV18	CASSPRGLRHEQYF	TGTGCCAGCTCACCACGGGGCCTCCGGCACGAGCAGTACTTC
TRBJ1-2	.	few	TRBV5-1	CASSPVEVNYGYTF	TGCGCCAGCAGCCCCGTTGAGGTTAACTATGGCTACACCTTC
TRBJ1-2	TRBD1	.	TRBV23-1	CASSRLATGVANYGYTF	TGCGCCAGCAGTCGATTAGCTACAGGGGTCGCTAACTATGGCTACACCTTC
TRBJ2-1	TRBD2	few	TRBV30	CAWSPGLAGDYNEQFF	TGTGCCTGGAGCCCCGGACTAGCGGGAGACTACAATGAGCAGTTCTTC
TRBJ1-1	TRBD1	.	TRBV7-8	CASSSGQLNTEAFF	TGTGCCAGCAGCTCGGGACAGCTTAACACTGAAGCTTTCTTT
TRBJ1-2	.	.	TRBV5-1	CASSFGDYGYTF	TGCGCCAGCAGCTTTGGAGATTATGGCTACACCTTC
TRBJ1-5	TRBD1	.	TRBV19	CASSLHQGADGQPQHF	TGTGCCAGTAGTCTACACCAGGGGGCGGATGGTCAGCCCCAGCATTTT
TRBJ2-7	TRBD1	.	TRBV7-8	CASSLGQGWSYEQYF	TGTGCCAGCAGCTTAGGACAGGGGTGGTCCTACGAGCAGTACTTC
TRBJ1-3	.	.	TRBV29-1	CSVLDRDSGNTIYF	TGCAGCGTCCTAGACAGAGACTCTGGAAACACCATATATTTT
TRBJ2-7	TRBD1	.	TRBV6-6	CASSRQGIHEQYF	TGTGCCAGCAGTCGACAGGGGATCCACGAGCAGTACTTC
TRBJ1-1	TRBD1	.	TRBV7-8	CASSKQGAEAFF	TGTGCCAGCAGCAAACAGGGGGCTGAAGCTTTCTTT
TRBJ2-6	TRBD1	.	TRBV19	CASSTTGAGANVLTF	TGTGCCAGTAGTACCACAGGGGCAGGGGCCAACGTCCTGACTTTC
TRBJ1-2	.	few	TRBV6-6	CASSRDGEDYGYTF	TGTGCCAGCAGCAGGGACGGGGAGGACTATGGCTACACCTTC
TRBJ2-5	.	few	TRBV2	CASRTAYQETQYF	TGTGCCAGCAGGACAGCGTACCAAGAGACCCAGTACTTC
TRBJ2-7	.	.	TRBV19	CASSQGGTAEQQYF	TGTGCCAGTAGCCAAGGCGGGACAGCCGAACAGCAGTACTTC
TRBJ1-2	TRBD1	few	TRBV2	CASRTTGGAYGYTF	TGTGCCAGCAGGACGACAGGGGGGGCCTATGGCTACACCTTC
TRBJ1-1	TRBD1	.	TRBV6-5	CASSRTGEAEAFF	TGTGCCAGCAGTCGCACAGGGGAGGCTGAAGCTTTCTTT